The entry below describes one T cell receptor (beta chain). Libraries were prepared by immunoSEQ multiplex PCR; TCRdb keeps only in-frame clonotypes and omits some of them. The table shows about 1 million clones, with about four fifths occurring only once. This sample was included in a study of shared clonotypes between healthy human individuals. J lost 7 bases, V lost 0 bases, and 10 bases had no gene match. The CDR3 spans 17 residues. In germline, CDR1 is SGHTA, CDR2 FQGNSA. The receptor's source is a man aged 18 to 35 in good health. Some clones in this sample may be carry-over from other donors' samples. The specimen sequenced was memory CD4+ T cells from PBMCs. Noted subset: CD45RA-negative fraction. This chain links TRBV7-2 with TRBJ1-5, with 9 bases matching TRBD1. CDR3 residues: CASSLAPGTGLRQPQHF. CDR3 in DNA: TGTGCCAGCAGCTTAGCCCCCGGGACAGGGCTCAGGCAGCCCCAGCATTTT.